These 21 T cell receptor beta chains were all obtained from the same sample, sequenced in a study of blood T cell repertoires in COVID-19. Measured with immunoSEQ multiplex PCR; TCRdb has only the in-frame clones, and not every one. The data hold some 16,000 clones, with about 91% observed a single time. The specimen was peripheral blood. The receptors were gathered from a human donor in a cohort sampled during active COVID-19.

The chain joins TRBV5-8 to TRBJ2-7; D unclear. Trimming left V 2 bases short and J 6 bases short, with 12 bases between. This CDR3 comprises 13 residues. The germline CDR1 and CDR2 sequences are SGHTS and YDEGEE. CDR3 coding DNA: TGTGCCAGCAGCTTAGCCAGAGGTAGCGAGCAGTACTTC. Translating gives CASSLARGSEQYF.

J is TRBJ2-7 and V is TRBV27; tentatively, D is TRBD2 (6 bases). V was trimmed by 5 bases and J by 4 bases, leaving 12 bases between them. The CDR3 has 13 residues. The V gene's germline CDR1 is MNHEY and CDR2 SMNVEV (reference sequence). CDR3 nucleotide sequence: TGTGCCAGCAGTCCGGGGACTGCATACGAGCAGTACTTC. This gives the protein CASSPGTAYEQYF.

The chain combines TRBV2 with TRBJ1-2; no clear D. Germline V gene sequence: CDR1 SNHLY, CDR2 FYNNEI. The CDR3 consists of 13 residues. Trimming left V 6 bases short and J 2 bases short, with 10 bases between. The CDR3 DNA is TGTGCCAGCAGAGAAACAGTGAACTATGGCTACACCTTC. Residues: CASRETVNYGYTF.

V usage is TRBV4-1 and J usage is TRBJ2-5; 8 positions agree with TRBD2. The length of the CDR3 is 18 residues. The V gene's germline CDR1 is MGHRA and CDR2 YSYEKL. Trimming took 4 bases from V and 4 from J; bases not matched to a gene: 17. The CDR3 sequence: CASSPSGTRSFFGETQYF. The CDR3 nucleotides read TGCGCCAGCAGCCCGTCCGGGACTAGGAGTTTCTTTGGAGAGACCCAGTACTTC.

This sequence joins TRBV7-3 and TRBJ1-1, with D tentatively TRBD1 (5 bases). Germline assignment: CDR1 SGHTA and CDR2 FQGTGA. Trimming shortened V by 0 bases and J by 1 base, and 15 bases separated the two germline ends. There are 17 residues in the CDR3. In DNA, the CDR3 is TGTGCCAGCAGCTTAACGCGGAACAGGCCCCCGAACACTGAAGCTTTCTTT. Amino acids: CASSLTRNRPPNTEAFF.

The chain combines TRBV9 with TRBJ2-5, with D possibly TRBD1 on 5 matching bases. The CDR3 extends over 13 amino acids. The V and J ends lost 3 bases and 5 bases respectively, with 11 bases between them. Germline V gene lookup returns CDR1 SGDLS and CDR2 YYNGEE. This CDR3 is CASSGVAGETQYF. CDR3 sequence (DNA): TGTGCCAGCAGCGGGGTAGCAGGGGAGACCCAGTACTTC.

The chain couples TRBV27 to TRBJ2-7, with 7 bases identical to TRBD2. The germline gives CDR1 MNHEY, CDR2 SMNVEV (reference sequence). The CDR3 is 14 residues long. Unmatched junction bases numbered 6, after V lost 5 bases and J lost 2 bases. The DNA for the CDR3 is TGTGCCAGCAGTCCAACGACTAGCCCCTACGAGCAGTACTTC. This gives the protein CASSPTTSPYEQYF.

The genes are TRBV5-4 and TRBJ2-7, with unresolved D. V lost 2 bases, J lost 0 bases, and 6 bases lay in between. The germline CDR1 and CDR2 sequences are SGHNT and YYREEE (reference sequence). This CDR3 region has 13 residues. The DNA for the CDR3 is TGTGCCAGCAGCTTATATAGCTCCTACGAGCAGTACTTC. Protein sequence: CASSLYSSYEQYF.

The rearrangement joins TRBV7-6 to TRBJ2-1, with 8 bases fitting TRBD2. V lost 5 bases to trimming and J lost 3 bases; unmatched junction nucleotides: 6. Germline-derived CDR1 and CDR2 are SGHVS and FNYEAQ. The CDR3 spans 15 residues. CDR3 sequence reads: CASSTQRGLYNEQFF. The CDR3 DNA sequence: TGTGCCAGCAGCACTCAGCGGGGGCTCTACAATGAGCAGTTCTTC.

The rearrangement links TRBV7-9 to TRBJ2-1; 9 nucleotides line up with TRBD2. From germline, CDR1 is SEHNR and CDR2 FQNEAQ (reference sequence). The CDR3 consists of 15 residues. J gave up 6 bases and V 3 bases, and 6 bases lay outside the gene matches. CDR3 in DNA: TGTGCCAGCAGCTTCCCCGGGACTAGCTCCAATGAGCAGTTCTTC. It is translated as CASSFPGTSSNEQFF.

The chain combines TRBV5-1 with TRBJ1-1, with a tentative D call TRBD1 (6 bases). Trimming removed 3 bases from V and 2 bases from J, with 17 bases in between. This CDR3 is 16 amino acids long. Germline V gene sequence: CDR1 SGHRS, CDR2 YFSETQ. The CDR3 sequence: CASSYAGTNSNTEAFF. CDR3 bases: TGCGCCAGCAGCTATGCCGGGACAAACTCAAACACTGAAGCTTTCTTT. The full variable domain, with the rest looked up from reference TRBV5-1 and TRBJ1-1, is KAGVTQTPRYLIKTRGQQVTLSCSPISGHRSVSWYQQTPGQGLQFLFEYFSETQRNKGNFPGRFSGRQFSNSRSEMNVSTLELGDSALYLCASSYAGTNSNTEAFFGQGTRLTVV.

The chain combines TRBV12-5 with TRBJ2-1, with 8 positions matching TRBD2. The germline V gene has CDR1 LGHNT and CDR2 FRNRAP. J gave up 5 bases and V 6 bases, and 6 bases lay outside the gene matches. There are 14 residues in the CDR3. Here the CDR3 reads CASGQRELDNEQFF. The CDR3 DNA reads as TGTGCTAGTGGGCAGCGGGAGCTCGACAATGAGCAGTTCTTC.

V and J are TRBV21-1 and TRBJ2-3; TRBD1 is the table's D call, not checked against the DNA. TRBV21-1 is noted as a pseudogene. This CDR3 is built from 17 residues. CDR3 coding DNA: TGTGCCAGCAGCAAAGCACGGACAGGTCTCCCTACAGATACGCAGTATTTT. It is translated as CASSKARTGLPTDTQYF.

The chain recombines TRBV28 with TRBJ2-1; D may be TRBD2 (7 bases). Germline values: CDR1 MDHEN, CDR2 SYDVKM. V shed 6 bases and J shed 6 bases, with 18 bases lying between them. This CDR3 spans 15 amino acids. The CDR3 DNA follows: TGTGCCAGCAGCCTGTCCGGGGGGCGAGTCAATGAGCAGTTCTTC. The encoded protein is CASSLSGGRVNEQFF.

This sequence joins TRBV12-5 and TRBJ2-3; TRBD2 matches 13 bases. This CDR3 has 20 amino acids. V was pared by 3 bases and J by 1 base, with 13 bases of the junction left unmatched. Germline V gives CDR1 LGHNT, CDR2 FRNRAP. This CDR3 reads CASGFPTFPGLAGRTDTQYF. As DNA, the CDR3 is TGTGCTAGTGGTTTCCCAACATTCCCGGGACTAGCGGGACGCACAGATACGCAGTATTTT.

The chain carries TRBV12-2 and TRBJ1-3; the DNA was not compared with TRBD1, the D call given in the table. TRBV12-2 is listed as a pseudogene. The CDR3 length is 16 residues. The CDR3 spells CARNRTRDRGQYTIYF. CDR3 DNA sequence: TGTGCAAGGAACCGGACCCGGGACAGGGGGCAGTACACCATATATTTT.

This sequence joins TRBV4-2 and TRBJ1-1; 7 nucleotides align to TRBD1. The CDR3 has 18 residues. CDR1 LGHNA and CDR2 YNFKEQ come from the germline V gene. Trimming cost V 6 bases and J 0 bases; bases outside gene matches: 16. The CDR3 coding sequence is TGTGCCAGCAGACAGGGGACCGGGACGTACGGGATGAACACTGAAGCTTTCTTT. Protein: CASRQGTGTYGMNTEAFF.

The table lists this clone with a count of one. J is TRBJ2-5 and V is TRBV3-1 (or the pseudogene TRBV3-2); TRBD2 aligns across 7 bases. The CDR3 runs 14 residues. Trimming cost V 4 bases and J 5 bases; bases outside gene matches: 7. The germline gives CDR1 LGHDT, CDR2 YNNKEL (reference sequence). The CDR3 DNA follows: TGTGCCAGCAGCCCATACGGGGGGTCGGAGACCCAGTACTTC. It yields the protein CASSPYGGSETQYF.

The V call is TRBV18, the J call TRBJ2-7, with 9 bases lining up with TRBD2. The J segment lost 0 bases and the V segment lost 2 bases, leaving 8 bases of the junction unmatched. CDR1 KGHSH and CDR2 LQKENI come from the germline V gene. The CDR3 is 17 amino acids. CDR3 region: CASSPNRLAGSSYEQYF. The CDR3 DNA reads TGTGCCAGCTCACCAAATAGGCTAGCGGGATCCTCCTACGAGCAGTACTTC.

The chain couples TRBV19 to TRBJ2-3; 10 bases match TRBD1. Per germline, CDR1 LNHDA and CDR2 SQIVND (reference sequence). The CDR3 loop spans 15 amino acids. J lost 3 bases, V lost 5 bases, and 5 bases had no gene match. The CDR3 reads CASSLGQGRTDTQYF. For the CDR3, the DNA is TGTGCCAGTAGTTTGGGACAGGGGAGGACAGATACGCAGTATTTT.

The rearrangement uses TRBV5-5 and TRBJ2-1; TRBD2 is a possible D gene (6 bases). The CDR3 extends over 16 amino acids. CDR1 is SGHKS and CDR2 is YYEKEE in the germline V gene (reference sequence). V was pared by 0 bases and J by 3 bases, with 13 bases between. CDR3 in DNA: TGTGCCAGCAGCTTGGCCGGAACTAGCTTCTACAATGAGCAGTTCTTC. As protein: CASSLAGTSFYNEQFF. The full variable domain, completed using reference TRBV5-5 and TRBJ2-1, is DAGVTQSPTHLIKTRGQQVTLRCSPISGHKSVSWYQQVLGQGPQFIFQYYEKEERGRGNFPDRFSARQFPNYSSELNVNALLLGDSALYLCASSLAGTSFYNEQFFGPGTRLTVL.